These T cell receptor beta chains were read from a single sample in a study of T cell repertoires in cytomegalovirus infection. TCRdb analysed the reads with MiXCR anew, one entry per CDR3 protein. The sample has fewer than 550,000 distinct CDR3 sequences; about 11% are singletons. Sequenced material: PBMCs. These receptors were taken from a human donor in good health (CMV status not recorded). Some clones in this sample may be carry-over from other donors' samples. Both conserved end residues are part of each CDR3. A D gene is named only where the DNA matches it firmly. Only part of the rows carry a size: once, few, many, or a class if the clone is expanded.

clone size	V gene	J gene	D gene	CDR3 DNA	CDR3 protein
many	TRBV6-2/TRBV6-3	TRBJ1-1	.	TGTGCCAGCAGTTACGGTTTGACAGAAGTCGGCACTGAAGCTTTCTTT	CASSYGLTEVGTEAFF
.	TRBV20-1	TRBJ2-2	.	TGCAGTGCTAGAGAGGCGGGGATCGGGGAGCTGTTTTTT	CSAREAGIGELFF
many	TRBV5-6	TRBJ1-2	.	TGTGCCAGCAGCGAAGGGAGGCGAGAATATGGCTACACCTTC	CASSEGRREYGYTF
.	TRBV15	TRBJ2-1	.	TGTGCCACCAGCAGAGACCAGCGGAGCTCCTACAATGAGCAGTTCTTC	CATSRDQRSSYNEQFF
.	TRBV29-1	TRBJ2-2	TRBD1	TGCAGCGTTAGTGTGCCACAGGGGGCTGGCACCGGGGAGCTGTTTTTT	CSVSVPQGAGTGELFF
few	TRBV5-4	TRBJ1-1	TRBD1	TGTGCCAGCAGCAACCGACAGGGGGCGAACACTGAAGCTTTCTTT	CASSNRQGANTEAFF
.	TRBV6-6	TRBJ2-5	.	TGTGCCAGCAGTGAGGGTTTGGAGACCCAGTACTTC	CASSEGLETQYF
many	TRBV4-2	TRBJ1-6	.	TGTGCCAGCAGCCAAGAGACGGACAATTCACCCCTCCACTTT	CASSQETDNSPLHF
many	TRBV7-6	TRBJ2-7	.	TGTGCCAGCAGTTCCATGGACACCTCTCATGAGAACGAGCAGTACTTC	CASSSMDTSHENEQYF
many	TRBV7-9	TRBJ2-7	TRBD2	TGTGCCAGCAGGGAGACTAGCGGGCCTTCCTACGAGCAGTACTTC	CASRETSGPSYEQYF
few	TRBV27	TRBJ1-2	.	TGTGCCAGCAGTAAGCCAGGCAGCTATGGCTACACCTTC	CASSKPGSYGYTF
many	TRBV5-6	TRBJ1-1	TRBD1	TGTGCCAGCAGCAGGGGGCGGGTCCTGAACACTGAAGCTTTCTTT	CASSRGRVLNTEAFF
few	TRBV28	TRBJ1-1	.	TGTGCCAGCAGTTCAACTACGGGACTTCAAAGATGGCACACTGAAGCTTTCTTT	CASSSTTGLQRWHTEAFF
many	TRBV7-3	TRBJ2-2	.	TGTGCCAGCAGCTCCAACCCTAGGGGGAACACCGGGGAGCTGTTTTTT	CASSSNPRGNTGELFF
many	TRBV6-1	TRBJ1-3	.	TGTGCCAGCGGACGGGAGACGGACACCATATATTTT	CASGRETDTIYF
many	TRBV2	TRBJ2-5	.	TGTGCCAGCAACTTCGGACGTCAAGAGACCCAGTACTTC	CASNFGRQETQYF
.	TRBV7-9	TRBJ1-2	.	TGTGCCAGCACCCCCGGCTACACCTTC	CASTPGYTF
many	TRBV19	TRBJ2-1	TRBD2	TGTGCCAGTAGTATAGCCATTAGCGGGAGTGTCTCCTACAATGAGCAGTTCTTC	CASSIAISGSVSYNEQFF
many	TRBV4-2	TRBJ2-7	.	TGTGCCAGCAGGCCCTCGGGTTCAAGTACCGACGAGCAGTACTTC	CASRPSGSSTDEQYF
.	TRBV25-1	TRBJ2-7	.	TGTGCCAGCAGGCAGACAGGGAGGCACTACGAGCAGTACTTC	CASRQTGRHYEQYF
many	TRBV6-5	TRBJ2-3	TRBD2	TGTGCCAGCAGTTACTTTTCTCGGGCGGGGGGGCCGTATACGCAGTATTTT	CASSYFSRAGGPYTQYF
few	TRBV20-1	TRBJ1-1	.	TGCAGTGCTAGGGGGCCCGTCCGGAACACTGAAGCTTTCTTT	CSARGPVRNTEAFF
many	TRBV27	TRBJ1-5	TRBD1	TGTGCCAGCAGTCTCGGACAGGGGAATAGCAATCAGCCCCAGCATTTT	CASSLGQGNSNQPQHF
.	TRBV10-3	TRBJ2-3	.	TGTGCCATCAGTGAGTCAGGGGACGGCACAGATACGCAGTATTTT	CAISESGDGTDTQYF
few	TRBV6-6	TRBJ2-1	TRBD2	TGTGCCAGCAGAGAGGGAGGGCCTTCCTACAATGAGCAGTTCTTC	CASREGGPSYNEQFF
.	TRBV7-3	TRBJ2-1	TRBD2	TGTGCCAGCAGCGTGACTATACCCGCGGGGGACAATGAGCAGTTCTTC	CASSVTIPAGDNEQFF
many	TRBV7-2	TRBJ2-3	.	TGTGCCAGCAGCTTAGAGCGTGTTACGCAGTATTTT	CASSLERVTQYF
many	TRBV11-2	TRBJ2-3	.	TGTGCCAGCAGCCCTCTGAGGCGTGAAGATACGCAGTATTTT	CASSPLRREDTQYF
few	TRBV11-3	TRBJ2-1	.	TGTGCCAGCAGCTTAGGTGGGGTCGATGAGCAGTTCTTC	CASSLGGVDEQFF
many	TRBV20-1	TRBJ2-3	.	TGCAGTGGACAGGAGGGATTTAGCACAGATACGCAGTATTTT	CSGQEGFSTDTQYF
many	TRBV7-8	TRBJ2-1	TRBD2	TGTGCCAGCAGCCCTAGCGGGTTTTATTACAATGAGCAGTTCTTC	CASSPSGFYYNEQFF
many	TRBV20-1	TRBJ2-4	TRBD1	TGCAGTGCTAGAGGCCCGACAGGGTGGGACATTCAGTACTTC	CSARGPTGWDIQYF
few	TRBV20-1	TRBJ2-1	TRBD2	TGCAGTGCTAGAGGGCAAAAAGCGGGGCTGTATGAGCAGTTCTTC	CSARGQKAGLYEQFF
many	TRBV25-1	TRBJ2-1	TRBD2	TGTGCCAGCTCTCGTTCGGGACTAGCGGGGGGGTTAGGGTCCTACAATGAGCAGTTCTTC	CASSRSGLAGGLGSYNEQFF
.	TRBV5-1	TRBJ1-1	.	TGCGCCAGCAGCAACCCCCATAAGGGTAGGTACACTGAAGCTTTCTTT	CASSNPHKGRYTEAFF
.	TRBV5-1	TRBJ2-6	TRBD1	TGCGCCAGCAGCTTCCGGGACAGGGTTTTTGGGGCCAACGTCCTGACTTTC	CASSFRDRVFGANVLTF
once	TRBV2	TRBJ2-5	.	TGTGCCAGCAGCCCGGGGACCCACCTACGAAGCGAGTCGCGCCAGACCCAGTACTTC	CASSPGTHLRSESRQTQYF
.	TRBV4-2	TRBJ2-2	.	TGTGCCAGCAGCCAAGAAAAAAGAAGCGGGGAGCTGTTTTTT	CASSQEKRSGELFF
many	TRBV11-2	TRBJ2-2	TRBD2	TGTGCCAGCAGCTCTTGGCCTAGCGGGGAAAGCACCGGGGAGCTGTTTTTT	CASSSWPSGESTGELFF
.	TRBV20-1	TRBJ2-1	.	TGCAGTGCTCCCCGTCCCCCTTACAATGAGCAGTTCTTC	CSAPRPPYNEQFF
many	TRBV20-1	TRBJ1-2	.	TGCAGTGCCCTGGGGCAGGGGATTTTTGGCTACACCTTC	CSALGQGIFGYTF
many	TRBV5-6	TRBJ2-1	.	TGTGCCAGCAGCCGAGAAGTAGAGCAGTTCTTC	CASSREVEQFF
many	TRBV7-2	TRBJ2-3	.	TGTGCCAGCAGCTTAGAATTCCGGGCAGATACGCAGTATTTT	CASSLEFRADTQYF
few	TRBV28	TRBJ2-1	.	TGTGCCAGCAGTTTGGAAGGTCAGGTGCAGTTCTTC	CASSLEGQVQFF
.	TRBV3-1	TRBJ1-2	TRBD1	TGTGCCAGCAGCCCAAGAGGGGGCCCGGCTGGTGGCTACACCTTC	CASSPRGGPAGGYTF
few	TRBV11-2	TRBJ2-1	TRBD2	TGTGCCAGCAGCTTAGGGACTAGCACCGAGCAGTTCTTC	CASSLGTSTEQFF
many	TRBV12-3/TRBV12-4	TRBJ1-2	TRBD1	TGTGCCAGCAGTGTTAAGATGATGGACAGGGGGCTAATCTATGGCTACACCTTC	CASSVKMMDRGLIYGYTF
.	TRBV20-1	TRBJ2-7	.	TGCAGTGCTAGAGGGCGGGCGGACATATACGAGCAGTACTTC	CSARGRADIYEQYF
many	TRBV6-2/TRBV6-3	TRBJ2-7	.	TGTGCCAGCAACAGCAACTCCTACGAGCAGTACTTC	CASNSNSYEQYF
many	TRBV5-6	TRBJ1-5	TRBD1	TGTGCCAGCAGCTTGATGGCAGGGGGCCTTCAGCCCCAGCATTTT	CASSLMAGGLQPQHF
.	TRBV28	TRBJ2-2	TRBD1	TGTGCCAGCAGCAGGACAGGGGGCGGCACCGGGGAGCTGTTTTTT	CASSRTGGGTGELFF
many	TRBV28	TRBJ1-2	.	TGTGCCACCTCGTCCCCTCCGGGGGGCTATGGCTACACCTTC	CATSSPPGGYGYTF
.	TRBV20-1	TRBJ2-1	TRBD2	TGCAGTGCCCCAAGGACTAGCGCACCTTGGAATGAGCAGTTCTTC	CSAPRTSAPWNEQFF
many	TRBV7-2	TRBJ2-7	.	TGTGCCAGCAGCTTAAGTGGAAGATACTACGAGCAGTACTTC	CASSLSGRYYEQYF
few	TRBV3-1	TRBJ1-3	.	TGTGCCAGCAGCCAAACGAGGGGACGCACCATATATTTT	CASSQTRGRTIYF
.	TRBV3-1	TRBJ1-1	.	TGTGCCAGCAGCCAAGAAATCCCGACAGGCGCCAACACTGAAGCTTTCTTT	CASSQEIPTGANTEAFF
many	TRBV28	TRBJ1-5	.	TGTGCCAGCATTTGGGGAACGGGGAATCAGCCCCAGCATTTT	CASIWGTGNQPQHF
few	TRBV6-2/TRBV6-3	TRBJ1-5	TRBD1	TGTGCCAGCAGTTACTCAAGGACAGGGGGAATTCCCCAGCATTTT	CASSYSRTGGIPQHF
.	TRBV2	TRBJ1-6	TRBD1	TGTGCCAGCAGCTTACAGGGGGTTGGGGATTCACCCCTCCACTTT	CASSLQGVGDSPLHF
many	TRBV28	TRBJ2-5	TRBD1	TGTGCCAGCAGTTTAGGGACAGGCGATATAGAGACCCAGTACTTC	CASSLGTGDIETQYF